This paragraph covers one TCR beta chain sequence. In the original analysis: Reference gene primer amplification gave nucleated cell count estimates. Clones were sequenced by immunoSEQ multiplex PCR, and TCRdb holds only the in-frame ones, with some missing. V, J and clone size were drawn from that table, and D and trimming were deduced from the DNA. The table records 250,000 to 400,000 clones, around 90% of them present only once. The source of the sample is a study of blood T cell repertoires in COVID-19. Enrolled during active infection, Seattle patients were then followed longitudinally. Specimen: peripheral blood. This TCR was recovered from a woman under 40 with COVID-19, enrolled during active disease.

CDR3 sequence (DNA): TGCGCCAGCAGCCAAGATGAGGGTCGGCGGTCTGAAGCTTTCTTT. Protein: CASSQDEGRRSEAFF. The genes are TRBV4-1 and TRBJ1-1; no reliable D call. V dropped 0 bases and J dropped 6 bases, with 14 bases sitting between them. The CDR3 contains 15 residues. Germline V lookup: CDR1 MGHRA, CDR2 YSYEKL.